This TCR beta chain was captured by sequencing in a study of T cells in Graves' hyperthyroidism and ophthalmopathy. TCR beta CDR3 regions were amplified from RNA transcripts. HTBI primers were employed in a first-round RT-PCR of the TCR CDR3. TCRdb reprocessed the multiplex PCR reads via MiXCR and lists one record per CDR3 protein. The profile shows about 720,000 distinct CDR3 sequences, around a sixth of them singletons. V was clipped by 5 bases and J by 2 bases; unmatched bases: 5. CDR3 length: 15 residues. Per germline, CDR1 LGHDT and CDR2 YNNKEL (reference sequence). Whole-study results and caveats: In the analysis, a 13 V-J model separated ophthalmopathy from stable hyperthyroidism. Ophthalmopathy prediction by the model preceded onset by a median roughly 6 months.

This clonotype has ten or more counts. What it binds is unknown. Hyperthyroidism in the patients, aged 18 to 65, was newly diagnosed and under 2 months in duration. For the diagnoses, clinical symptoms, serum thyroxine and TRAb, thyroid ultrasound and orbital computed tomography were used. The source of this sequence is a woman in her forties or fifties with Graves' hyperthyroidism that later progressed to Graves' ophthalmopathy. J is TRBJ2-3 and V is TRBV3-1; 9 positions agree with TRBD2. The sequencing input was blood. The CDR3 here is CASSETSGFTDTQYF. The CDR3 nucleotides are TGTGCCAGCAGCGAGACTAGCGGATTCACAGATACGCAGTATTTT.